Presented here are 16 T cell receptor beta chains from one specimen sequenced in a study of graft-versus-host responses after intestinal transplantation (dated by TCRdb to about 2021). These TCRs' antigens remain unknown. The intended sense of this specimen's time point label: cells obtained before transplantation from donor or recipient. Preparation of the library involved the immunoSEQ multiplex PCR assay. The clones in this table, taken by TCRdb from immuneACCESS, are in-frame only. Not every clone is retained; where verified, under half of the shortfall comes from an unresolved V gene, and the cause of the rest is unknown. In this sample the table shows about 25,000 clones, around 80% of which occur a single time. The ten biggest clones cover 0.93% of the sample. Specimen: unstimulated CD8+ T cells sorted from spleen or lymph node cells, collected before transplant. The receptors were sampled from a human donor who was the organ donor for an intestinal transplant.

CDR3 DNA: TGTGCCAGCATCAACCGGGACAGGGAGGAGACCCAGTACTTC. It codes for CASINRDREETQYF. This chain connects TRBV5-6 to TRBJ2-5, with 9 bases that match TRBD1. The germline gives CDR1 SGHDT, CDR2 YYEEEE. V lost 6 bases and J lost 5; bases outside the gene matches: 8. The CDR3 consists of 14 residues.

The chain couples TRBV15 to TRBJ2-3; TRBD2 agrees at 8 bases. The germline V gene encodes CDR1 LNHNV and CDR2 YYDKDF (reference sequence). This CDR3 region has 14 residues. V lost 7 bases and J lost 3; bases outside the gene matches: 6. For the CDR3, the DNA is TGTGCCACCAATTCGGGAGGGCCAACAGATACGCAGTATTTT. Translated, it gives CATNSGGPTDTQYF.

The chain has TRBV5-4 and TRBJ2-1; D gene unclear. V was clipped by 2 bases and J by 2 bases, with 11 bases between them. The V gene's germline CDR1 is SGHNT and CDR2 YYREEE (reference sequence). The CDR3 covers 15 residues. CDR3 in amino acids: CASSLIQETYNEQFF. For the CDR3, the DNA is TGTGCCAGCAGCTTAATCCAGGAAACCTACAATGAGCAGTTCTTC.

This clone has only one observation. CDR3 sequence reads: CASSKDSLTYEQYF. The CDR3 DNA reads as TGTGCCAGCAGCAAAGACAGCCTCACCTACGAGCAGTACTTC. This chain joins TRBV21-1 and TRBJ2-7; the DNA was not used to check the table's D call, TRBD1. TRBV21-1 is a documented pseudogene. This CDR3 is built from 14 residues.

This chain joins TRBV30 and TRBJ2-5; D gene uncertain. This CDR3 has 12 residues. V shed 2 bases and J shed 4 bases, with 8 bases lying between them. Germline values: CDR1 GTSNPN, CDR2 SVGIG (reference sequence). CDR3 in amino acids: CAWSLYIETQYF. The CDR3 bases are TGTGCCTGGAGTCTCTATATAGAGACCCAGTACTTC.

V usage is TRBV7-9 and J usage is TRBJ1-3, with D unresolved. The CDR3 runs to 13 residues. V lost 2 bases and J 6 bases, leaving 8 bases between the germline ends. In germline, CDR1 is SEHNR, CDR2 FQNEAQ (reference sequence). The CDR3 sequence: CASSLRGLNTIYF. For the CDR3, the DNA is TGTGCCAGCAGCTTAAGAGGGTTAAACACCATATATTTT.

The CDR3 region has the DNA TGTGCCAGCAGCTTAGCGGGGGGGAATGAGCAGTTCTTC. It specifies CASSLAGGNEQFF. This rearrangement joins TRBV11-2 to TRBJ2-1, with 8 bases matching TRBD2. CDR1 and CDR2 (germline): SGHAT, FQNNGV. This CDR3 region has 13 residues. J was trimmed by 7 bases and V by 1 base; bases with no gene match: 0.

V and J are TRBV7-9 and TRBJ2-1; D remains ambiguous. Germline CDR1 is SEHNR and CDR2 is FQNEAQ (reference sequence). Deletions cut 8 bases from V and 7 bases from J, with 9 bases between. The length of the CDR3 is 11 residues. The CDR3 DNA reads TGTGCCAGCCGCCTTGCAAATGAGCAGTTCTTC. Its translation is CASRLANEQFF.

This rearrangement joins TRBV27 to TRBJ2-7; possible D gene TRBD2, 5 bases. V shed 5 bases and J shed 4 bases, with 12 bases lying between them. Germline V CDR1 and CDR2: MNHEY, SMNVEV (reference sequence). This CDR3 contains 13 residues. The CDR3 DNA is TGTGCCAGCAGTCCCGGACGAGGGTACGAGCAGTACTTC. Translating it yields CASSPGRGYEQYF.

This clone has a single count. The rearrangement links TRBV5-4 to TRBJ2-1; 9 bases fit TRBD2. The germline gives CDR1 SGHNT, CDR2 YYREEE (reference sequence). The CDR3 has 18 residues. The V gene end was trimmed by 0 bases and the J gene end by 6 bases; junction bases not matched to a gene: 13. The CDR3 nucleotides read TGTGCCAGCAGCTTGGTAGGGGGCGGGAGGGAGTTAGTCAATGAGCAGTTCTTC. Translation: CASSLVGGGRELVNEQFF.

V gene TRBV10-3 combines with J gene TRBJ1-1; D remains unclear. The CDR3 totals 12 residues. The V end was cut by 6 bases, the J end by 1 base, with 6 bases between. From germline, CDR1 is ENHRY and CDR2 SYGVKD. CDR3 coding DNA: TGTGCCATCAGGGATGGGAACACTGAAGCTTTCTTT. The encoded protein is CAIRDGNTEAFF.

The chain employs TRBV7-6 and TRBJ2-1; 7 nucleotides line up with TRBD2. The CDR3 totals 16 residues. Trimming removed 5 bases from V and 0 bases from J; junction bases left unmatched: 7. Germline CDR1 is SGHVS and CDR2 is FNYEAQ. The CDR3 sequence is CASSVSSGLSYNEQFF. The CDR3 bases are TGTGCCAGCAGCGTCAGTAGCGGGCTCTCCTACAATGAGCAGTTCTTC.

This CDR3 is CASSPGTSGSSYEQYF. The CDR3 region has the DNA TGTGCCAGCAGTCCCGGGACTAGCGGGAGCTCCTACGAGCAGTACTTC. The rearrangement uses TRBV27 and TRBJ2-7; 14 positions agree with TRBD2. The CDR3 is 16 residues long. Germline V gene data show CDR1 as MNHEY and CDR2 as SMNVEV (reference sequence). V shed 5 bases, J shed 0 bases, and the junction held 3 bases outside the gene matches.

The J gene is TRBJ2-7, the V gene TRBV6-5, with 11 bases aligning to TRBD1. Germline V gives CDR1 MNHEY, CDR2 SVGAGI. CDR3 length: 14 amino acids. The V and J ends lost 5 bases and 4 bases, in that order; junction bases with no gene match: 4. The CDR3 DNA is TGTGCCAGCAGTCTCGGGACAGGGGGATACGAGCAGTACTTC. Its translation is CASSLGTGGYEQYF.

The gene calls are TRBV10-1 and TRBJ2-3, with 11 bases that match TRBD2. CDR3 length: 17 amino acids. Germline-derived CDR1 and CDR2 are WNHNN and SYGVQD (reference sequence). V gave up 0 bases and J gave up 1 base; unmatched junction bases: 3. DNA of the CDR3: TGCGCCAGCAGTGAGTCCCGGGGACTAGCGGGCACAGATACGCAGTATTTT. Translating gives CASSESRGLAGTDTQYF.

V gene TRBV13 combines with J gene TRBJ1-1; no clear D gene. This CDR3 is built from 17 residues. CDR1 and CDR2 from the germline V gene are PRHDT and FYEKMQ (reference sequence). Trimming shortened V by 5 bases and J by 0 bases, and 19 bases separated the two germline ends. In nucleotides, the CDR3 is TGTGCCAGCAGCCTAGACCCCGGGAATGGGATGAACACTGAAGCTTTCTTT. As protein: CASSLDPGNGMNTEAFF.